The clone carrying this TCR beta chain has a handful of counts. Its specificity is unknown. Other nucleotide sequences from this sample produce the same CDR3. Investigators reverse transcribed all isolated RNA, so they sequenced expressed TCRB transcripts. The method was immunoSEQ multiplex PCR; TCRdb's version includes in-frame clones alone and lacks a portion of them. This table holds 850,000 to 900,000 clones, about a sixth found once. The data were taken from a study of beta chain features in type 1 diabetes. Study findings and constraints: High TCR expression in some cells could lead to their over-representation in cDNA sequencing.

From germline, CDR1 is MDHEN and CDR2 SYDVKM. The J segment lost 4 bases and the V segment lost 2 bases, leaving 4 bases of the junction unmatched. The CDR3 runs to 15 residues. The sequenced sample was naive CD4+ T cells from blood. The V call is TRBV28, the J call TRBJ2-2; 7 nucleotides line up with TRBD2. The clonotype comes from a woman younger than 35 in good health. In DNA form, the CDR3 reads TGTGCCAGCAGTTTAGCGGGAGCGGGCACCGGGGAGCTGTTTTTT. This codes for CASSLAGAGTGELFF.